This T cell receptor beta chain came from a study of T cells after yellow fever vaccination. TCRdb reprocessed the 5' RACE reads via MiXCR and lists one record per CDR3 protein. The repertoire holds some 54,000 distinct CDR3 sequences, with less than 8% as singletons. This clonotype was picked up a small number of times. With 1 base removed from V and 1 base from J, the gap between germline ends came to 10 bases. The CDR3 covers 15 residues. Per germline, CDR1 SEHNR and CDR2 FQNEAQ (reference sequence). The sequences come from CD8+ T cells not binding an NS4B(214-222) dextramer, sorted from PBMCs, collected approximately 47 days after the first yellow fever vaccination. The receptor comes from a man aged 18 to 30 who received the YFV17D yellow fever vaccine. This chain connects TRBV7-9 to TRBJ2-5; D perhaps matches TRBD2 (5 bases). The CDR3 sequence: CASSLGPDSQETQYF. The CDR3 DNA sequence: TGTGCCAGCAGCTTAGGCCCGGACTCCCAAGAGACCCAGTACTTC.